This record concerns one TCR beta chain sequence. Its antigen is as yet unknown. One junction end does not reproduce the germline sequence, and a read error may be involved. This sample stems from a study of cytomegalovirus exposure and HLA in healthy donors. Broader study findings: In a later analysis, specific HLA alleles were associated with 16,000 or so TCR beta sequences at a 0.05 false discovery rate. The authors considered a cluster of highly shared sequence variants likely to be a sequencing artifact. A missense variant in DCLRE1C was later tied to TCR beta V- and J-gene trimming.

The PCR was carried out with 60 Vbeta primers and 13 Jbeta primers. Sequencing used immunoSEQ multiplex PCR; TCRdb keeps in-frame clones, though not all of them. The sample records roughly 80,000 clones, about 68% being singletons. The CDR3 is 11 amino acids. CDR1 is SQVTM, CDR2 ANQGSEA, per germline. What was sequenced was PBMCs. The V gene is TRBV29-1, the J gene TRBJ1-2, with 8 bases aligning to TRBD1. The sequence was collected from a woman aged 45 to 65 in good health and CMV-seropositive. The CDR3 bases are TGCAGCGGCTCAGGGGGCGAAATAGAAGGCTTC. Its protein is CSGSGGEIEGF. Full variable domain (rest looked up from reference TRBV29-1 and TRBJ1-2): SAVISQKPSRDICQRGTSLTIQCQVDSQVTMMFWYRQQPGQSLTLIATANQGSEATYESGFVIDKFPISRPNLTFSTLTVSNMSPEDSSIYLCSGSGGEIEGFGSGTRLTVV.